One sample yielded the 3 T cell receptor beta chains listed below, sequenced in a study of OX40 agonist ivuxolimab in advanced cancers. Libraries were built with the immunoSEQ multiplex PCR assay. Drawn from immuneACCESS, this table holds only the in-frame rearrangements with V and J called that TCRdb kept. Clones are partly lost; checked studies trace under half to an unresolved V gene and leave the rest unexplained. The sample records approximately 44,000 clones, 80% of which are singletons. The ten largest clones represent more than 9% of the sample. Sample: CD4+ or CD8+ T cells sorted from blood, taken in a trial of the OX40 agonist ivuxolimab. These receptors were obtained from an adult with an advanced solid tumor such as melanoma, head and neck, liver or kidney cancer.

The rearrangement uses TRBV2 and TRBJ1-1, with 7 nucleotides matching TRBD1. The length of the CDR3 is 12 residues. Trimming cost V 4 bases and J 8 bases; bases outside gene matches: 4. The germline CDR1 and CDR2 sequences are SNHLY and FYNNEI. Here the CDR3 reads CASSVGQTEAFF. CDR3 DNA: TGTGCCAGCAGTGTGGGACAGACCGAAGCTTTCTTT.

This chain's CDR3 is CASSPHEKLFF. Written as DNA, the CDR3 is TGTGCCAGCAGTCCTCATGAAAAACTGTTTTTT. J is TRBJ1-4 and V is TRBV28; D is uncertain. The V and J ends lost 5 bases and 6 bases respectively, with 4 bases between them. CDR3 length: 11 residues. Germline CDR1 is MDHEN and CDR2 is SYDVKM.

The CDR3 DNA is TGCGCCAGCGGCCGGACGGGGAGCTCCTACGAGCAGTACTTC. Its translation: CASGRTGSSYEQYF. V gene TRBV5-1 combines with J gene TRBJ2-7, with TRBD2 as a possible D gene (5 bases). Trimming took off 7 bases at V and 0 bases at J, with 14 bases between the two ends. This CDR3 comprises 14 residues. Germline V lookup: CDR1 SGHRS, CDR2 YFSETQ.